The T cell receptor (beta chain) described here comes from a study of T cell responses to AZD1222 COVID-19 vaccine. Germline CDR1 reads MGHDK; CDR2 reads SYGVNS. This CDR3 spans 13 amino acids. With 3 bases removed from V and 1 base from J, the gap between germline ends came to 4 bases. Here immunoSEQ multiplex PCR was the method, and the copy in TCRdb shows in-frame clones only, minus some. Here the sample spans around 120,000 clones, approximately 85% being singletons. To note about this clone: Its antigen is unknown.

Study conclusions and caveats: Repertoires were obtained only post-peak T cell response. With two AZD1222 doses given, Spike-specific TCR breadth and depth both rose.

The chain uses TRBV25-1 and TRBJ1-5; D not certain. The source is an adult in good health. Specimen: peripheral blood, collected on day 0 of AZD1222 vaccination. The CDR3 loop reads CASSELSNQPQHF. The CDR3 DNA reads as TGTGCCAGCAGTGAGCTAAGCAATCAGCCCCAGCATTTT.